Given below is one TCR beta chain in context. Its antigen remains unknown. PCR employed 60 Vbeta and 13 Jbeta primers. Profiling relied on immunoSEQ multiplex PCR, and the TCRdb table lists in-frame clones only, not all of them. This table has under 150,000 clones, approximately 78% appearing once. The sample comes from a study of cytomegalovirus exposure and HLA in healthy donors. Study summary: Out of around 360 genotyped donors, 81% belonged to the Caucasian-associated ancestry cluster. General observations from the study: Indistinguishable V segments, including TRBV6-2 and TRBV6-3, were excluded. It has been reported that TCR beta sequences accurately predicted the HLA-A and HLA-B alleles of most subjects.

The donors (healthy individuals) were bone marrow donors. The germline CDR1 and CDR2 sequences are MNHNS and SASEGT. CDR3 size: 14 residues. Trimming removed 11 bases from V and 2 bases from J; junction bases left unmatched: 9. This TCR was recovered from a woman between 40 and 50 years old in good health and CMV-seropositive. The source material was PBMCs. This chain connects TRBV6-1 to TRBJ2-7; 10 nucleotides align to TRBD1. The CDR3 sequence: CAVQIGTGAYEQYF. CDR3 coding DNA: TGTGCCGTACAAATCGGGACAGGGGCCTACGAGCAGTACTTC.